This T cell receptor (beta chain) stems from a study of T cells in Graves' hyperthyroidism and ophthalmopathy. Broader study findings: The model identified upcoming ophthalmopathy a median approximately 6.5 months ahead of onset.

It was 8.5 to 10 ml of fresh peripheral blood that supplied the PBMCs. Amplification targeted TCR beta CDR3 regions from RNA transcripts. HTBI primers were used for first-round RT-PCR of the TCR CDR3. TCRdb reprocessed the multiplex PCR reads with MiXCR, giving one entry per CDR3 protein. The table lists about 640,000 distinct CDR3 sequences, roughly 20% of them singletons, with about 35% in the top ten. Comments on this clonotype: Its specificity is not known.

The sample taken for sequencing was blood. The receptor was derived from a man aged 25-45 years with Graves' ophthalmopathy.

CDR3 nucleotide sequence: TGTGCCAGCAGGCGTATGGCGGGAGTCGGCGGCTTCACCGGGGAGCTGTTTTTT. Translation: CASRRMAGVGGFTGELFF. The rearrangement links TRBV28 to TRBJ2-2; TRBD2 matches 7 bases. The germline gives CDR1 MDHEN, CDR2 SYDVKM. The V and J ends lost 6 bases and 4 bases, in that order; junction bases with no gene match: 17. The CDR3 consists of 18 residues.